These T cell receptor beta chains were read from a single sample in a study of shared clonotypes between healthy human individuals. Produced via immunoSEQ multiplex PCR; TCRdb's table is partial and in-frame only. The sample comprises roughly 2,000,000 clones, about 95% of which are singletons, and 1.2% rests with the top ten. The sample consisted of naive CD8+ T cells sorted from blood. These receptor sequences come from a man aged 18 to 29 in good health. Each CDR3 is given with its conserved first and last residue. Each record gives: V gene, D gene, clone size, J gene, CDR3 length, CDR3 protein, CDR3 DNA. D genes are given only for firm matches. For some rows the clone size is stated as once, few or many, or as a class when expanded; others skip it.

v_call: TRBV9; d_call: -; clone_size: -; j_call: TRBJ2-2; cdr3_length: 11; cdr3_aa: CASGIVGELFF; cdr3_nt: TGTGCCAGCGGGATAGTCGGGGAGCTGTTTTTT
v_call: TRBV4-2; d_call: -; clone_size: once; j_call: TRBJ2-1; cdr3_length: 16; cdr3_aa: CASSQERDILFNEQFF; cdr3_nt: TGTGCCAGCAGCCAAGAACGAGACATACTTTTTAATGAGCAGTTCTTC
v_call: TRBV27; d_call: -; clone_size: -; j_call: TRBJ2-7; cdr3_length: 14; cdr3_aa: CASSLIPGYYEQYF; cdr3_nt: TGTGCCAGCAGTTTAATTCCAGGCTACTACGAGCAGTACTTC
v_call: TRBV7-9; d_call: -; clone_size: -; j_call: TRBJ2-5; cdr3_length: 14; cdr3_aa: CASSLVRDQETQYF; cdr3_nt: TGTGCCAGCAGCTTGGTACGGGACCAAGAGACCCAGTACTTC
v_call: TRBV12-1; d_call: -; clone_size: -; j_call: TRBJ2-7; cdr3_length: 16; cdr3_aa: CASSFTSGTGNYEQYF; cdr3_nt: TGTGCCAGCAGCTTTACATCCGGGACAGGGAACTACGAGCAGTACTTC
v_call: TRBV6-5; d_call: -; clone_size: -; j_call: TRBJ1-1; cdr3_length: 11; cdr3_aa: CASVSGTTAFF; cdr3_nt: TGTGCCAGCGTCTCCGGGACAACGGCTTTCTTT
v_call: TRBV9; d_call: TRBD2; clone_size: -; j_call: TRBJ2-1; cdr3_length: 16; cdr3_aa: CASSVGAGTSVDEQFF; cdr3_nt: TGTGCCAGCAGCGTAGGGGCCGGGACTAGCGTAGATGAGCAGTTCTTC
v_call: TRBV4-1; d_call: TRBD2; clone_size: -; j_call: TRBJ2-3; cdr3_length: 15; cdr3_aa: CASSHGTSGPDTQYF; cdr3_nt: TGCGCCAGCAGCCATGGGACTAGCGGCCCAGATACGCAGTATTTT
v_call: TRBV7-9; d_call: TRBD2; clone_size: -; j_call: TRBJ2-1; cdr3_length: 17; cdr3_aa: CASSLDWEGPSYNEQFF; cdr3_nt: TGTGCCAGCAGCTTAGATTGGGAGGGCCCCTCCTACAATGAGCAGTTCTTC
v_call: TRBV11-2; d_call: -; clone_size: -; j_call: TRBJ2-7; cdr3_length: 13; cdr3_aa: CASSLFSVNEQYF; cdr3_nt: TGTGCCAGCAGCTTATTTTCGGTGAACGAGCAGTACTTC
v_call: TRBV6-5; d_call: -; clone_size: -; j_call: TRBJ1-2; cdr3_length: 11; cdr3_aa: CASSYGYGYTF; cdr3_nt: TGTGCCAGCAGTTACGGATATGGCTACACCTTC
v_call: TRBV4-1; d_call: TRBD1; clone_size: -; j_call: TRBJ1-1; cdr3_length: 13; cdr3_aa: CASSRTGVTEAFF; cdr3_nt: TGCGCCAGCAGCCGGACAGGGGTTACTGAAGCTTTCTTT
v_call: TRBV10-3; d_call: -; clone_size: -; j_call: TRBJ2-7; cdr3_length: 14; cdr3_aa: CAISGEGIAYEQYF; cdr3_nt: TGTGCCATCAGTGGTGAGGGGATAGCCTACGAGCAGTACTTC
v_call: TRBV6-5; d_call: -; clone_size: -; j_call: TRBJ1-2; cdr3_length: 15; cdr3_aa: CASSYFQGPNYGYTF; cdr3_nt: TGTGCCAGCAGTTACTTCCAGGGGCCCAACTATGGCTACACCTTC
v_call: TRBV4-1; d_call: -; clone_size: -; j_call: TRBJ1-1; cdr3_length: 16; cdr3_aa: CASSPVGTQDSTEAFF; cdr3_nt: TGCGCCAGCAGCCCGGTGGGGACGCAGGATTCCACTGAAGCTTTCTTT
v_call: TRBV5-1; d_call: TRBD1; clone_size: -; j_call: TRBJ2-3; cdr3_length: 18; cdr3_aa: CASSRDRGLLDSTDTQYF; cdr3_nt: TGCGCCAGCAGCCGGGACAGGGGGTTGTTAGATAGCACAGATACGCAGTATTTT
v_call: TRBV6-5; d_call: -; clone_size: -; j_call: TRBJ1-2; cdr3_length: 14; cdr3_aa: CASSPPDAHYGYTF; cdr3_nt: TGTGCCAGCAGTCCTCCGGACGCTCACTATGGCTACACCTTC
v_call: TRBV2; d_call: -; clone_size: -; j_call: TRBJ1-1; cdr3_length: 18; cdr3_aa: CASSEAHMAASANTEAFF; cdr3_nt: TGTGCCAGCAGTGAAGCGCATATGGCAGCCTCGGCGAACACTGAAGCTTTCTTT
v_call: TRBV11-2; d_call: -; clone_size: -; j_call: TRBJ2-5; cdr3_length: 16; cdr3_aa: CASSLGVQDVQETQYF; cdr3_nt: TGTGCCAGCAGCTTAGGAGTACAGGATGTCCAAGAGACCCAGTACTTC
v_call: TRBV12-5; d_call: -; clone_size: -; j_call: TRBJ2-7; cdr3_length: 12; cdr3_aa: CASGVDSYEQYF; cdr3_nt: TGTGCTAGTGGTGTGGACAGCTACGAGCAGTACTTC
v_call: TRBV7-9; d_call: -; clone_size: -; j_call: TRBJ2-7; cdr3_length: 12; cdr3_aa: CASSWGADEQYF; cdr3_nt: TGTGCCAGCAGCTGGGGGGCTGACGAGCAGTACTTC
v_call: TRBV7-9; d_call: -; clone_size: once; j_call: TRBJ2-7; cdr3_length: 15; cdr3_aa: CASSLAQGGRYEQYF; cdr3_nt: TGTGCCAGCAGCTTAGCACAGGGAGGTCGGTACGAGCAGTACTTC
v_call: TRBV5-1; d_call: -; clone_size: -; j_call: TRBJ1-2; cdr3_length: 17; cdr3_aa: CASSLEVGEDENYGYTF; cdr3_nt: TGCGCCAGCAGCTTGGAAGTTGGGGAAGATGAAAACTATGGCTACACCTTC
v_call: TRBV6-5; d_call: -; clone_size: -; j_call: TRBJ1-2; cdr3_length: 14; cdr3_aa: CASSYSEGYYGYTF; cdr3_nt: TGTGCCAGCAGTTACTCAGAGGGGTACTATGGCTACACCTTC
v_call: TRBV4-1; d_call: -; clone_size: -; j_call: TRBJ1-4; cdr3_length: 14; cdr3_aa: CASSPVLGNEKLFF; cdr3_nt: TGCGCCAGCAGCCCGGTGTTAGGGAATGAAAAACTGTTTTTT
v_call: TRBV4-3; d_call: TRBD1; clone_size: -; j_call: TRBJ2-1; cdr3_length: 18; cdr3_aa: CASSQDTFWTGSYSEQFF; cdr3_nt: TGCGCCAGCAGCCAAGATACTTTCTGGACAGGGTCCTACTCTGAGCAGTTCTTC
v_call: TRBV15; d_call: -; clone_size: -; j_call: TRBJ1-5; cdr3_length: 16; cdr3_aa: CATSEGPPYSNQPQHF; cdr3_nt: TGTGCCACCAGCGAAGGGCCTCCATATAGCAATCAGCCCCAGCATTTT